Included here is one T cell receptor (beta chain) sequence, with context. This specimen belongs to a study of blood T cell repertoires in COVID-19. Trimming cost V 4 bases and J 3 bases; bases outside gene matches: 4. The CDR3 length is 14 residues. Looked up from germline, CDR1 is MNHEY and CDR2 is SVGAGI. Per the authors' pipeline: Amplifying reference gene primers gave estimates of nucleated cell counts. Measured with immunoSEQ multiplex PCR; TCRdb has only the in-frame clones, and not every one. V and J calls and clone size follow that table, whereas D and trimming were derived from the DNA. The sample has roughly 120,000 clones, roughly 88% seen once.

Sequencing was carried out using peripheral blood. The rearrangement uses TRBV6-5 and TRBJ2-3; TRBD2 agrees at 7 bases. The receptor was isolated from a woman older than 75 with active or convalescent COVID-19. The CDR3 sequence is CASSFGLGTDTQYF. The DNA for the CDR3 is TGTGCCAGCAGTTTCGGACTAGGAACAGATACGCAGTATTTT.